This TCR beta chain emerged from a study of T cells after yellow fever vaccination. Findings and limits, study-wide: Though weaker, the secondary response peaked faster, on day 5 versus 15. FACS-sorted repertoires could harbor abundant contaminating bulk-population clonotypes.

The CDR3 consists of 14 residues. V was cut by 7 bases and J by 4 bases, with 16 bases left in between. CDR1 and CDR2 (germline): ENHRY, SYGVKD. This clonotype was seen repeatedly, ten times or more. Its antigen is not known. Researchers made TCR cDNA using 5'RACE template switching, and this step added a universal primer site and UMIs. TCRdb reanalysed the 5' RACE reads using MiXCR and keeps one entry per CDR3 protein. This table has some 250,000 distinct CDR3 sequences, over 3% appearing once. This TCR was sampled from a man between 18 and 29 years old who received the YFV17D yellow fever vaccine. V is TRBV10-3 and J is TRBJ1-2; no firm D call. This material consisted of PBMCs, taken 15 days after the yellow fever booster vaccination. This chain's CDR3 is CAITAGWGGYGYTF. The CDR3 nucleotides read TGTGCCATCACGGCGGGGTGGGGAGGCTATGGCTACACCTTC.